This T cell receptor beta chain is from a study of cytomegalovirus exposure and HLA in healthy donors (dated by TCRdb to 2017 to 2019). In the study overall: According to an earlier analysis of 587 of the donors, some 180 million T cells yielded approximately 120 million unique TCR beta sequences and 276 Gb of sequence data. An early release covering 500 to 750 HLA-typed donors comprised 300 to 350 gigabases of sequencing data and 85 million to 100 million unique TCR sequences. Of the approximately 400 genotyped donors, roughly 80% were placed in the genetic ancestry cluster associated with self-reported Caucasian donors. The study aimed to test whether signatures of past pathogen exposure could be identified by cataloging public T cell receptors. The study profiled the T cell repertoires of 500 to 800 subjects by immunosequencing and related them to cytomegalovirus serostatus. A separate validation cohort of over a hundred different subjects was used in addition to the approximately 700-subject first cohort. The study combined high-throughput TCR immunosequencing, statistical association of individual TCRs with disease status, and machine learning to predict cytomegalovirus infection status. In a later analysis, previously published TCR beta repertoires from 550 to 700 donors were re-analyzed and high-resolution HLA genotyping was added so that TCR occurrence patterns could be studied. In the later analysis, no new phenotypic data were used to find candidate immune exposures; instead, reliance was placed on TCR beta sequences and their occurrence across donors. To decide whether each TCR beta V gene segment behaved as functional or pseudogenic, an earlier analysis of fewer than 750 of the donors relied on high-throughput TCR beta sequencing. Alongside the repertoire data, information on donor age, sex, ethnicity and CMV serostatus was compiled. In a later genetic analysis, genome-wide SNP genotypes for about 55% of the roughly 700 donors were used, and that subset was treated as a discovery cohort. Every repertoire in the discovery cohort had been generated on one and the same sequencing platform. HLA typing covered class I and class II loci at four-digit resolution. The number of typed donors differed by locus: roughly 629-640 for A, B, C, DRB1 and DQB1; 522 for DQA1; fewer than 610 for DPA1; and about 450 for DPB1. Roughly 5 DR-DQ haplotypes were handled as single units for association and clustering because linkage in the cohort was strong. Among about 390 genotyped donors of the cohort, an average of 235,054 unique TCR beta nucleotide sequences were sequenced per donor, roughly 18% of them non-productive. The research as a whole found: Because the 87-base-pair reads could not distinguish some IMGT-functional V segments, including TRBV6-2 and TRBV6-3, those segments were excluded. A later genetic analysis reported fewer N-insertions in productive TCRs among donors in an Asian-associated ancestry cluster than the approximately 670-donor mean. A later analysis found that HLA-associated TCR beta chains were more clonally expanded and had lower generation probabilities than equally common non-associated chains. When HLA alleles, especially DR and DQ, strongly co-occurred, TCR associations were difficult to assign to individual alleles. In vitro tests confirmed that a few of the cytomegalovirus-associated TCR beta chains recognize cytomegalovirus antigens. An earlier analysis of 450 to 750 of the donors showed that most TCR beta V segments appeared in productive rearrangements either about 90% or about 30% of the time, which broadly matched IMGT annotations. A later analysis reported that several top co-occurrence clusters appeared linked to parvovirus B19, influenza, CMV and Epstein-Barr virus. The classifier was reported to diagnose cytomegalovirus status with high specificity and sensitivity in both the original and validation cohorts. The cohort was sequenced for TCR beta chains only, and without alpha or paired-chain data the features that could be detected were limited. Most TCR sequences were seen in very few donors, while some public TCRs were found in many individuals. A later genetic analysis associated a missense DCLRE1C variant with V-gene and J-gene trimming of TCR beta chains, and an independent cohort replicated the association. According to a later analysis, most CMV-associated TCR beta chains appeared to be HLA-restricted, and the HLA associations seemed to be driven largely by CMV exposure. Presence/absence analyses assumed roughly uniform sequencing depth across donors, an assumption that may not hold. A cluster of highly shared sequence variants was judged likely to represent a technical artifact of the sequencing pipeline. Because counts were too low, seventeen rarely observed V segments, including chromosome 9 orphons, were left out of the earlier analysis of 587 of the donors. Linkage disequilibrium might explain the correlated functional status among segregating V segments, but an unknown experimental factor could not be ruled out. HLA typing was unavailable for some donors at each locus, so association tests used only the typed subset. In a later analysis, the rate of TCR association differed among HLA loci, with DRB1 alleles having the most associated TCRs and HLA-C alleles having the fewest. At a false discovery rate of 0.05, a later analysis linked under 20,000 TCR beta sequences to specific HLA alleles. The authors suggested that the approach could potentially be generalized to other disease states and immunological phenotypes. A further reported finding was that TCR beta sequences accurately predicted the HLA-A and HLA-B alleles for most subjects in the first cohort. The only immune exposure information available for the cohort was CMV serostatus. In the study, approximately 160 TCR beta chains were listed as associated with cytomegalovirus.

To prepare the library, the immunoSEQ multiplex PCR assay was applied. For the multiplex PCR, a mixture combining 60 forward primers for TCR Vbeta segments and 13 reverse primers for TCR Jbeta segments was used. The CDR3 region of rearranged TCR beta genes was amplified from genomic DNA with a multiplex PCR assay. The Illumina HiSeq System was used to sequence the amplified TCR beta libraries as 87-base-pair reads. Per the authors' processing: A later analysis tallied tens of millions of unique TCR beta chains across the 650 to 750 repertoires, and approximately 12 million of those chains were shared by two or more donors. A nearest-neighbor algorithm error-corrected the raw reads and collapsed the reads into unique sequences, merging closely related sequences to remove PCR and sequencing errors. CDR3 sequences were aligned to IMGT reference sequences to assign V, D and J gene segments. For a sequence to be retained, at least a six-nucleotide match to both a V gene segment and a J gene segment was required. A rearrangement was called productive if the CDR3 had no stop codons and remained in frame with V and J, and every other rearrangement was called non-productive. CDR3 was defined by IMGT convention, running from the second conserved V-encoded cysteine to the conserved J-encoded phenylalanine. The earlier analysis of some 580 of the donors excluded any sequence lacking an unambiguous match to a single V gene segment. An earlier analysis of about 590 of the donors classified V segments as functional when productive rearrangements were above 56.7% and as segregating when the standard deviation between donors was above 5%. A statistical classification framework was built to diagnose cytomegalovirus status from the catalog of TCR beta chain sequences. In a later analysis, TCR nucleotide sequences were compared against IMGT/GENE-DB human TR gene sequences so that V and J genes could be assigned. Using the TCRdist pipeline, a later analysis assigned CDR3 sequences along with most-parsimonious VDJ recombination scenarios. In a later analysis, each TCR beta chain was defined by its CDR3 amino acid sequence together with its V-gene family, and reads lacking a unique V-gene family were excluded. As a way to deal with suspected cross-contamination and a sequencing artifact, a later analysis dropped hundreds of nucleotide sequences that were highly shared and had low generation probability. In a later analysis, a clonal expansion index was calculated for each public chain from normalized within-repertoire ranks of inferred template counts. A later analysis computed generation probabilities with a VDJ recombination model fitted to out-of-frame rearrangements, and checked the results against IGoR. A later analysis scored TCR-TCR, TCR-HLA and TCR-CMV co-occurrence with hypergeometric tests, applying a repertoire-size bias correction to TCR pairs. To estimate false discovery rates, a later analysis permuted the HLA or CMV assignments 20 times. A later analysis grouped co-occurring TCRs with DBSCAN, adding TCRdist sequence similarity when clustering within HLA-allele-positive subsets. Repertoires with fewer than 30,000 or more than 120,000 public chains, plus five repertoires with anomalous nucleotide sharing, were excluded from co-occurrence clustering. The source is immuneACCESS, and TCRdb retained only in-frame sequences with V and J called. Part of the clones is not carried over; for the studies checked, unresolved V genes explain less than half of this, and the remainder is unexplained. That table supplies the V and J calls and clone size; D and trimming were determined from the DNA. The sample table holds roughly 150,000 clones, of which over 80% were seen once. Of the sample, 3% to 3.5% is held by the ten largest clones.

Via the germline V gene (reference sequence), CDR1 is SEHNR and CDR2 FQNEAQ. Deletion took 2 bases off V and 1 base off J, with a span of 9 bases between the germline ends. The CDR3 has 15 amino acids, counting the end cysteine and phenylalanine. Only the CDR3 DNA stays, 45 bases, in frame from base 1. For this clone: The specificity of this receptor is unknown. No qualities accompany the bases; no much larger clone lies one base away.

The cohort was made up of about 670 healthy bone marrow donors. At the time of sampling, every cohort member was nominally healthy, though immune exposures that went unrecorded were likely present. The donor tested CMV seronegative, placing the donor among the 350 or so seronegative members of the cohort. Every donor gave a peripheral blood sample, and the peripheral blood mononuclear cells from that sample were used for TCR beta sequencing. The Qiagen DNeasy Blood Extraction Kit was used to extract genomic DNA from the blood cell samples. The sequence links TRBV7-9 to TRBJ2-1; the D gene is perhaps TRBD2, on 5 matching bases. This clonotype originated in a male donor in good health and CMV-seronegative. The sequenced sample consisted of PBMCs. The DNA sequence is TGTGCCAGCAGCTTATTCGGAGGATCCTACAATGAGCAGTTCTTC. Its protein reads: CASSLFGGSYNEQFF.